The 16 T cell receptor beta chains below all came from one sample that was sequenced in a study of T cell responses to AZD1222 COVID-19 vaccine (dated by TCRdb to the early 2020s). To prepare the library, the immunoSEQ multiplex PCR assay was applied. Entries here come from immuneACCESS through TCRdb and include only in-frame sequences with V and J called. Some clones fail to appear in such tables; in the studies checked, an unresolved V gene covers under half of the shortfall, and the cause of the remainder is unknown. The sample includes about 55,000 clones, with roughly 90% observed a single time. Roughly 2% of the sample rests with the top ten. Explained via the paper, the time point label denotes: baseline before first vaccination. The starting material was peripheral blood, obtained on day 0 of AZD1222 vaccination. These receptor sequences come from an adult in good health.

This clone was seen a single time. The chain joins TRBV28 to TRBJ1-6; D is unclear. This CDR3 contains 13 residues. Trimming cost V 7 bases and J 8 bases, with 12 bases left between them. The germline V gene encodes CDR1 MDHEN and CDR2 SYDVKM. The CDR3 region is CASKWYTDSPLHF. The CDR3 nucleotides read TGTGCCAGCAAGTGGTATACAGATTCACCCCTCCACTTT.

This clone was counted a single time. The chain joins TRBV10-1 to TRBJ1-5; 8 nucleotides agree with TRBD1. V gave up 6 bases and J gave up 3 bases; unmatched junction bases: 10. The CDR3 length is 16 residues. The germline gives CDR1 WNHNN, CDR2 SYGVQD (reference sequence). The CDR3 DNA reads as TGCGCCAGCAGGCGGACAGGGTCCGAGGACAATCAGCCCCAGCATTTT. Translating gives CASRRTGSEDNQPQHF.

The chain carries TRBV24-1 and TRBJ2-3; TRBD2 might be the D (6 bases). Per the germline V gene, CDR1 is KGHDR and CDR2 is SFDVKD. The CDR3 extends over 16 amino acids. V lost 0 bases, J lost 2 bases, and 11 bases lay in between. The CDR3: CATSDLNGGITDTQYF. CDR3 nucleotide sequence: TGTGCCACCAGTGATTTGAATGGAGGGATCACAGATACGCAGTATTTT.

V is TRBV5-1 and J is TRBJ2-2; 9 positions agree with TRBD1. The V segment lost 5 bases and the J segment 5 bases; nucleotides outside the gene matches: 7. This CDR3 comprises 15 residues. Germline CDR1 is SGHRS and CDR2 is YFSETQ. The chain's CDR3 is CASSGTGLRTGELFF. The CDR3 region has the DNA TGCGCCAGCAGTGGGACAGGGTTGAGGACCGGGGAGCTGTTTTTT.

This clone is labeled medium-sized. This rearrangement joins TRBV6-4 to TRBJ2-3; D might be TRBD2 (5 bases). Germline V gives CDR1 MRHNA, CDR2 SNTAGT. This CDR3 is built from 14 residues. The V and J ends lost 0 bases and 1 base respectively, with 5 bases between them. CDR3 amino acids: CASSDSEGTDTQYF. The CDR3 coding sequence is TGTGCCAGCAGTGACTCGGAGGGCACAGATACGCAGTATTTT.

DNA of the CDR3: TGTGCCAGCACCTCCCGGACAACGAACACCGGGGAGCTGTTTTTT. Protein sequence: CASTSRTTNTGELFF. The chain uses TRBV11-2 and TRBJ2-2; tentatively, D is TRBD1 (5 bases). The CDR3 length is 15 residues. Trimming took 7 bases from V and 0 from J, leaving 12 bases between them. CDR1 and CDR2 (germline): SGHAT, FQNNGV.

The gene calls are TRBV3-1 (or the pseudogene TRBV3-2) and TRBJ1-2; possible D gene TRBD1, 5 bases. From germline, CDR1 is LGHDT and CDR2 YNNKEL (reference sequence). The V end was cut by 4 bases, the J end by 8 bases, with 20 bases between. CDR3 length equals 15 residues. Here the CDR3 reads CASSPADRPELGYTF. The CDR3 coding sequence is TGTGCCAGCAGCCCGGCCGACAGACCCGAACTGGGCTACACCTTC.

The chain carries TRBV10-1 and TRBJ1-1; D unresolved. Germline-derived CDR1 and CDR2 are WNHNN and SYGVQD (reference sequence). The CDR3 is 18 residues long. V shed 6 bases and J shed 0 bases, with 23 bases lying between them. The chain's CDR3 is CASSQSRGNSGMNTEAFF. The DNA for the CDR3 is TGCGCCAGCAGCCAGAGTCGGGGTAACAGTGGAATGAACACTGAAGCTTTCTTT.

The V and J genes are TRBV19 and TRBJ1-2; D is perhaps TRBD1 (6 bases). Between the trimmed V and J ends, which lost 3 bases and 8 bases, there was a span of 10 bases. The CDR3 runs to 12 residues. Germline V gives CDR1 LNHDA, CDR2 SQIVND (reference sequence). The CDR3 is CASSIRGEGYTF. CDR3 coding DNA: TGTGCCAGTAGTATCAGGGGTGAAGGCTACACCTTC.

The V call is TRBV5-1, the J call TRBJ2-3; D not resolved. The CDR3 loop spans 15 amino acids. CDR1 SGHRS and CDR2 YFSETQ come from the germline V gene. V lost 3 bases and J 2 bases, leaving 13 bases between the germline ends. CDR3 amino acids: CASSSLSTLTDTQYF. The CDR3 region has the DNA TGCGCCAGCAGCTCTTTGAGCACACTCACAGATACGCAGTATTTT.

This clone was recorded only once. This rearrangement joins TRBV27 to TRBJ2-6; D gene uncertain. This CDR3 is built from 16 residues. The germline V gene has CDR1 MNHEY and CDR2 SMNVEV (reference sequence). The V and J ends lost 0 bases and 4 bases respectively, with 10 bases between them. Written as DNA, the CDR3 is TGTGCCAGCAGTTTATCTTCATTTCCCGGGGCCAACGTCCTGACTTTC. It is translated as CASSLSSFPGANVLTF.

This chain links TRBV18 with TRBJ2-2, with 9 bases aligning to TRBD1. The CDR3 consists of 16 residues. Germline CDR1 KGHSH, CDR2 LQKENI. The J segment lost 6 bases and the V segment lost 5 bases, leaving 10 bases of the junction unmatched. The CDR3 loop is CASSAPGQGDPGELFF. DNA for the CDR3: TGTGCCAGCTCAGCCCCGGGACAGGGAGACCCCGGGGAGCTGTTTTTT.

V is TRBV6-1 and J is TRBJ1-5, with D maybe TRBD1 (6 bases). Germline V gene lookup returns CDR1 MNHNS and CDR2 SASEGT. The V end was cut by 3 bases, the J end by 3 bases, with 12 bases between. CDR3 length equals 15 residues. CDR3 DNA sequence: TGTGCCAGCAGTGATAATGGGGGACACAATCAGCCCCAGCATTTT. The encoded protein is CASSDNGGHNQPQHF.

The chain recombines TRBV21-1 with TRBJ2-7; the listed D gene, TRBD2, was not tested against the DNA. TRBV21-1 counts as a pseudogene. The CDR3 consists of 15 residues. In nucleotides, the CDR3 is TGTGCCAGCAGCCCAGGGCCGGGGGGAAGCCACGAGCAGTACTTC. It is translated as CASSPGPGGSHEQYF.

The chain joins TRBV5-4 to TRBJ2-1; D unresolved. V lost 0 bases to trimming and J lost 6 bases, with 13 bases between them. CDR1 and CDR2 from the germline V gene are SGHNT and YYREEE (reference sequence). This CDR3 spans 15 amino acids. The CDR3: CASSLGLRPINEQFF. The CDR3 region has the DNA TGTGCCAGCAGCTTGGGGCTAAGGCCTATCAATGAGCAGTTCTTC.

This chain links TRBV24-1 with TRBJ2-7; maybe TRBD1 (5 bases). The CDR3 length is 14 residues. Germline-derived CDR1 and CDR2 are KGHDR and SFDVKD. V lost 3 bases, J lost 2 bases, and 10 bases lay in between. Here the CDR3 DNA reads TGTGCCACCAGTGATCCCAGCAGGGCCTACGAGCAGTACTTC. Translating it yields CATSDPSRAYEQYF.